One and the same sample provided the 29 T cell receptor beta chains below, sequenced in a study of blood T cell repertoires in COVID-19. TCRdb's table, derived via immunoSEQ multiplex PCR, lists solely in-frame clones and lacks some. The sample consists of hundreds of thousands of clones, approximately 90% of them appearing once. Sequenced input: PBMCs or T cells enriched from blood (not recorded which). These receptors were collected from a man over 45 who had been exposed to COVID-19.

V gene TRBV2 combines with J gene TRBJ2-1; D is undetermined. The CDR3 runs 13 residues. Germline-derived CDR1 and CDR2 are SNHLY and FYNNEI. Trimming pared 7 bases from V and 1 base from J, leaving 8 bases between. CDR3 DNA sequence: TGTGCCAGCACGTATACTTCCTACAATGAGCAGTTCTTC. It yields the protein CASTYTSYNEQFF. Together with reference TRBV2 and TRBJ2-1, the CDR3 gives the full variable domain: EPEVTQTPSHQVTQMGQEVILRCVPISNHLYFYWYRQILGQKVEFLVSFYNNEISEKSEIFDDQFSVERPDGSNFTLKIRSTKLEDSAMYFCASTYTSYNEQFFGPGTRLTVL.

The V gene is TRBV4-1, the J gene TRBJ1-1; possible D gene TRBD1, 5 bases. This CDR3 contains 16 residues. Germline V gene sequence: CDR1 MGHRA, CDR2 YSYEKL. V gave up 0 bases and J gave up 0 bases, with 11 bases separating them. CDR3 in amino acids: CASSQDSRQLNTEAFF. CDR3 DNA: TGCGCCAGCAGCCAAGATTCGCGACAGCTGAACACTGAAGCTTTCTTT.

The CDR3 region is CASSLGQQARNSPLHF. The DNA for the CDR3 is TGTGCCAGCAGCTTAGGGCAACAGGCCCGTAATTCACCCCTCCACTTT. The rearrangement links TRBV7-2 to TRBJ1-6; possibly TRBD1 for D (5 bases). Germline V CDR1 and CDR2: SGHTA, FQGNSA. This CDR3 has 16 residues. Trimming stripped 1 base from V and 6 bases from J, with 13 bases between.

The CDR3 nucleotides read TGTGCCAGCAGCCAACACAGGGGCGATGGCTACACCTTC. It yields the protein CASSQHRGDGYTF. V is TRBV14 and J is TRBJ1-2; TRBD1 aligns across 7 bases. After removal of 2 bases from V and 6 bases from J, the junction contained 3 bases not matched to a gene. Germline V gene sequence: CDR1 SGHDN, CDR2 FVKESK. The CDR3 is 13 residues long.

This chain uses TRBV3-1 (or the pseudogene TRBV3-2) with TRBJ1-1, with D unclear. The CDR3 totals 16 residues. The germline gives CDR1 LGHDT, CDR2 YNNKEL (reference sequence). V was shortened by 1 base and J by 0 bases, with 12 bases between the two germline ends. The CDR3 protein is CASSQVALGLNTEAFF. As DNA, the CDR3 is TGTGCCAGCAGCCAAGTTGCGTTGGGCTTGAACACTGAAGCTTTCTTT.

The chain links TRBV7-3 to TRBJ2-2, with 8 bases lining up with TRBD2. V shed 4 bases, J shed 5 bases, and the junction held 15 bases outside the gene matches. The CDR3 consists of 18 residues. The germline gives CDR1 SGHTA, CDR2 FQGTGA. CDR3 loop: CASSSKGLAGYRTGELFF. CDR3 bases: TGTGCCAGCAGCTCAAAGGGCCTAGCGGGCTATAGGACCGGGGAGCTGTTTTTT. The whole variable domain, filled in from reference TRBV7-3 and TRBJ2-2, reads GAGVSQTPSNKVTEKGKYVELRCDPISGHTALYWYRQSLGQGPEFLIYFQGTGAADDSGLPNDRFFAVRPEGSVSTLKIQRTERGDSAVYLCASSSKGLAGYRTGELFFGEGSRLTVL.

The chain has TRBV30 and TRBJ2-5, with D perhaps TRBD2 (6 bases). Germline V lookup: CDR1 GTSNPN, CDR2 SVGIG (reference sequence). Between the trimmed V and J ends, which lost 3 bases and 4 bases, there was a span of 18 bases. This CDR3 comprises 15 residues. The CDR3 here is CAWSAGLSGLETQYF. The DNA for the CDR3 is TGTGCCTGGAGCGCAGGACTAAGCGGTCTAGAGACCCAGTACTTC.

CDR3 residues: CASRAGSQGTYSPLHF. Written as DNA, the CDR3 is TGTGCCAGTAGAGCAGGGTCACAGGGGACCTATTCACCCCTCCACTTT. V gene TRBV19 combines with J gene TRBJ1-6; 7 bases align to TRBD1. CDR3 length: 16 residues. V dropped 6 bases and J dropped 8; count of bases not matched to a gene: 13. Germline-derived CDR1 and CDR2 are LNHDA and SQIVND (reference sequence).

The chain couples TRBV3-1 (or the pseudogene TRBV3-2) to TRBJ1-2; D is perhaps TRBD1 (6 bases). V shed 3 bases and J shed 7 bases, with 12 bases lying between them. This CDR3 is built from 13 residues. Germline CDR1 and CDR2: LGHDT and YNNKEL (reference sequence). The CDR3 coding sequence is TGTGCCAGCAGCCAGATGACAGGCTCTGGCTACACCTTC. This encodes CASSQMTGSGYTF.

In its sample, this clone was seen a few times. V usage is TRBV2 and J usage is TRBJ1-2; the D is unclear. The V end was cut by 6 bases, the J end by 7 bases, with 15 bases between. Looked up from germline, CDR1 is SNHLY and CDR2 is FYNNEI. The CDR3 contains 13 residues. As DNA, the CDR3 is TGTGCCAGCAGAAGCGGGGAAATACGTGGCTACACCTTC. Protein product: CASRSGEIRGYTF.

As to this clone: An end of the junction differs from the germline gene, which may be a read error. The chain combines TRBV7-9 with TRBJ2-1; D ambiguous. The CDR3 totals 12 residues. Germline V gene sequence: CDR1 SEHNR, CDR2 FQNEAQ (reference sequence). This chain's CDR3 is CASSPNYDEQFF. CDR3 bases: TGTGCCAGCAGCCCCAACTACGATGAGCAGTTCTTC.

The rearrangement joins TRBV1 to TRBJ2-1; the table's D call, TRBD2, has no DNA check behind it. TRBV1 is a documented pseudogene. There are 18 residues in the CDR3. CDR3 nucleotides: TGCACCAGCAGCCAAATGGTGAGGAAAGCGGGAGTCTACAATGAGCAGTTCTTC. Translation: CTSSQMVRKAGVYNEQFF.

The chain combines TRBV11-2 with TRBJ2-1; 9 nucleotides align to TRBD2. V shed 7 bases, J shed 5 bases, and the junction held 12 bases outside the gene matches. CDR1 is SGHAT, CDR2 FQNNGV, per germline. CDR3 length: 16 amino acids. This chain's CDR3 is CASTPRPGLANNEQFF. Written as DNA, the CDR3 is TGTGCCAGCACCCCCCGACCGGGACTAGCCAACAATGAGCAGTTCTTC.

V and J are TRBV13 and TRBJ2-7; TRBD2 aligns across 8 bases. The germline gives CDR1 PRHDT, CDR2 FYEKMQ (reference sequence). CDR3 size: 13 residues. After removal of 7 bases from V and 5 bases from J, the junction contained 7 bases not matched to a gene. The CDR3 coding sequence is TGTGCCAGCAAGGCGGGGGGTAGGCACGAGCAGTACTTC. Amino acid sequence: CASKAGGRHEQYF.

The CDR3 bases are TGTGCCAGCAGCTTGAGTCCGGGGTGGGGCTACACCTTC. Residues: CASSLSPGWGYTF. The chain couples TRBV5-4 to TRBJ1-2; D unclear. Trimming cost V 1 base and J 8 bases, with 12 bases left between them. Germline V lookup: CDR1 SGHNT, CDR2 YYREEE (reference sequence). The CDR3 runs to 13 residues.

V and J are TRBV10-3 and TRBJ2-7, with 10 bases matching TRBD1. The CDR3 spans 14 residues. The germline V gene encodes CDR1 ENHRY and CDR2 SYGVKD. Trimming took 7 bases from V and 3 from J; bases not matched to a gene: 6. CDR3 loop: CAIKGTGENYEQYF. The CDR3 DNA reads TGTGCCATCAAAGGGACAGGGGAGAACTACGAGCAGTACTTC.

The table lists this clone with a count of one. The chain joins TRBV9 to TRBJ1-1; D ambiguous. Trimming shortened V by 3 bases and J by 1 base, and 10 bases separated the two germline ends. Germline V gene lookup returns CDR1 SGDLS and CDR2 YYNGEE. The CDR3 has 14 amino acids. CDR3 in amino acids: CASSARRENTEAFF. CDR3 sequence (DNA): TGTGCCAGCAGCGCCAGGCGGGAGAACACTGAAGCTTTCTTT.

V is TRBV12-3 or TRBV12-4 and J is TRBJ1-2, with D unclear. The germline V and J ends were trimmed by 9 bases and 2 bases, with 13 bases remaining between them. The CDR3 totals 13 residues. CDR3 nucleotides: TGTGCCAGTTCTAGGGAGACAAACTATGGCTACACCTTC. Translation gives CASSRETNYGYTF.

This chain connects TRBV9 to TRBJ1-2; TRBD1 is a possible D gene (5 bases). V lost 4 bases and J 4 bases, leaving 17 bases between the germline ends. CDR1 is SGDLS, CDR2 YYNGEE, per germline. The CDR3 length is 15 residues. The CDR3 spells CASSSRQDIGYGYTF. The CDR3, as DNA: TGTGCCAGCAGCTCACGTCAGGACATCGGCTATGGCTACACCTTC.

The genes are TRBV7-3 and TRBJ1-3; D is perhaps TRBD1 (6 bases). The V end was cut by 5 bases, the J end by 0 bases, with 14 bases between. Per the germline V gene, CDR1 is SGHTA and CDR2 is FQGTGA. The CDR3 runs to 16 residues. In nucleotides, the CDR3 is TGTGCCAGCAGCCCAGGGGCTCCCACCTCTGGAAACACCATATATTTT. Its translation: CASSPGAPTSGNTIYF.

CDR3 protein: CASSLLRMTEAFF. The CDR3, as DNA: TGTGCCAGCAGCTTGCTGAGGATGACTGAAGCTTTCTTT. The rearrangement joins TRBV7-8 to TRBJ1-1; D unresolved. The CDR3 contains 13 residues. Trimming shortened V by 3 bases and J by 5 bases, and 10 bases separated the two germline ends. Germline loops: CDR1 SGHVS, CDR2 FQNEAQ.

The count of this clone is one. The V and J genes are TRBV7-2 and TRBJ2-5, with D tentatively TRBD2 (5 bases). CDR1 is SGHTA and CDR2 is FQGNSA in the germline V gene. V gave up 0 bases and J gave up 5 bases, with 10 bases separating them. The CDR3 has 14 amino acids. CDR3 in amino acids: CASSLAGVGETQYF. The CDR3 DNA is TGTGCCAGCAGCTTAGCGGGAGTCGGGGAGACCCAGTACTTC.

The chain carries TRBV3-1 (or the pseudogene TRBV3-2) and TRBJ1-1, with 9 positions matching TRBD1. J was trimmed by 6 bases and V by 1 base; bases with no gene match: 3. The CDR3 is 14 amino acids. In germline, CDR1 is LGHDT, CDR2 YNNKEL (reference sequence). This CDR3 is CASSQGTGEAEAFF. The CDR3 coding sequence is TGTGCCAGCAGCCAAGGGACAGGGGAAGCTGAAGCTTTCTTT.

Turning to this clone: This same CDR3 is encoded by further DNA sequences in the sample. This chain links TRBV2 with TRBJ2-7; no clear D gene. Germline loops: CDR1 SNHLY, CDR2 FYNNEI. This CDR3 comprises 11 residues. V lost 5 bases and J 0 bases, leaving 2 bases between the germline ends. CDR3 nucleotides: TGTGCCAGCAGTTACTCCTACGAGCAGTACTTC. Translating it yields CASSYSYEQYF.

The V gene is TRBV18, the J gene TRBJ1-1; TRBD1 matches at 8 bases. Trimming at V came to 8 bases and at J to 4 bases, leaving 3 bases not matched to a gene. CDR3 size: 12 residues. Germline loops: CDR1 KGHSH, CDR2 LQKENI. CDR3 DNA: TGTGCCAGCGGCGACAGGGGCACTGAAGCTTTCTTT. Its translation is CASGDRGTEAFF.

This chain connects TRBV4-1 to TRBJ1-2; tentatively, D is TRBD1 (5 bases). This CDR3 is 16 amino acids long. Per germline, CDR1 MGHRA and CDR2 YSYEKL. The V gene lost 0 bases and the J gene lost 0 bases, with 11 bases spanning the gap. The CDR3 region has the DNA TGCGCCAGCAGCCAAGATCCGACAGTGTCTAACTATGGCTACACCTTC. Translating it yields CASSQDPTVSNYGYTF.

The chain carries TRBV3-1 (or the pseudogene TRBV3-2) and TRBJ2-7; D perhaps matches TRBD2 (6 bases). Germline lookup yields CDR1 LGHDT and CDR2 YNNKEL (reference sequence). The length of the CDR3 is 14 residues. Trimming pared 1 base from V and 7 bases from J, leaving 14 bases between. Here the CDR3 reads CASSQGGGRGEQYV. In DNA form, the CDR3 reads TGTGCCAGCAGCCAAGGTGGGGGACGGGGGGAGCAGTACGTC.

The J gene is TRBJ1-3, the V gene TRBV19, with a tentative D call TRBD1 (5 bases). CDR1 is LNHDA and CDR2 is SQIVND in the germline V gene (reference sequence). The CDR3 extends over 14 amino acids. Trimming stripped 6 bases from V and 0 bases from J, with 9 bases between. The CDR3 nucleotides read TGTGCCAGTAGGGAGGGGAACTCTGGAAACACCATATATTTT. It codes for CASREGNSGNTIYF.

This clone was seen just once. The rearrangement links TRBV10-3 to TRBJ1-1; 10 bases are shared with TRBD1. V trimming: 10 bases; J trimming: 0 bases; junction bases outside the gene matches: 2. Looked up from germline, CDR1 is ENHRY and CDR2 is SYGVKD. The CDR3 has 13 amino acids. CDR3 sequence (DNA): TGTGCCACGGGACAGGGGATGAACACTGAAGCTTTCTTT. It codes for CATGQGMNTEAFF.